This paragraph reports one TCR beta chain. The antigen remains undetermined. These data are taken from a study of cytomegalovirus exposure and HLA in healthy donors. The study's findings and limits: Reports indicate that TCR beta sequences accurately predicted the HLA-A and HLA-B alleles of most subjects. Several of the most significant clusters appeared linked to common viral pathogens, based on a later analysis.

V was cut by 3 bases and J by 4 bases, with 11 bases left in between. The V gene's germline CDR1 is SGHKS and CDR2 YYEKEE (reference sequence). The CDR3 loop spans 14 amino acids. The PCR contained 60 Vbeta and 13 Jbeta primers. Assay: immunoSEQ multiplex PCR; the TCRdb copy retains only in-frame clones and omits some. This sample yields some 90,000 clones, of which roughly 80% are seen a single time; just over 3% belongs to the top ten. The sequenced material came from PBMCs. The J gene is TRBJ1-5, the V gene TRBV5-5; D gene ambiguous. The TCR was taken from a man aged 35 to 55 in good health and CMV-seronegative. The CDR3 bases are TGTGCCAGCAGCTACCCGGGAGCAAATCAGCCCCAGCATTTT. Protein product: CASSYPGANQPQHF.